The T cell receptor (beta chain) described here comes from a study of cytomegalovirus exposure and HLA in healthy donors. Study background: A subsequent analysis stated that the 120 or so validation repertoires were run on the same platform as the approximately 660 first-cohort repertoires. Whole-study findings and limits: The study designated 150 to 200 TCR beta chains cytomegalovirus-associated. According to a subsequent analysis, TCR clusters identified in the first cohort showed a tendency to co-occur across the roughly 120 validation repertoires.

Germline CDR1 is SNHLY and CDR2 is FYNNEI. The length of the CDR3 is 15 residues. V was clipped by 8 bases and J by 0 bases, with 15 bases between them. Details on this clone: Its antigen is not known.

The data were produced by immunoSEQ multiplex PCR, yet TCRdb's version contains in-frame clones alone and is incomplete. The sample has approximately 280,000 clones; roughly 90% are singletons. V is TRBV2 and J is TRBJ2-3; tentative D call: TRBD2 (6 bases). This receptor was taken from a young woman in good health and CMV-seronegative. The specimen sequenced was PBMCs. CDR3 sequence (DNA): TGTGCCAGCGCGCTGGACGGGACTAGCACAGATACGCAGTATTTT. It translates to CASALDGTSTDTQYF.